The next 5 T cell receptor beta chains were all read from a single sample in a study of tumor and adjacent non-tumor tissue in lung cancer. A modified ARM-PCR protocol with three rounds of nested PCR amplified TCRbeta. One entry per CDR3 protein results from TCRdb running MiXCR on the multiplex PCR reads. The table includes about 81,000 distinct CDR3 sequences, over 55% detected once. The template was RNA from unsorted bulk tissue. The sample comprised lung tumor tissue. The receptors here all came from a woman in her thirties or forties with non-small cell lung cancer.

With regard to this clonotype: As the CDR3 is not closed by the conserved phenylalanine or tryptophan, this likely results from a read error. The chain has TRBV11-1 and TRBJ1-5, with D maybe TRBD1 (6 bases). The CDR3 has 14 amino acids. Germline CDR1 and CDR2: SGHAT and FQDESV (reference sequence). CDR3 DNA sequence: TGTGCCAACAGCTTTACACAGGGTAGTCAGGCCCAGCATTCT. Its translation is CANSFTQGSQAQHS.

In regard to this clonotype: It is likely a read error, because the conserved phenylalanine at the end of the CDR3 is missing. No DNA is shown, since the ends of the CDR3 on it are uncertain; the CDR3 is the one TCRdb lists. The chain couples TRBV4-1 to TRBJ1-6. Germline CDR1 and CDR2: MGHRA and YSYEKL. Including both end residues, the CDR3 is 13 amino acids long. The chain's CDR3 is CASSRPDNSPLDS.

The genes are TRBV11-2 and TRBJ1-1, with D tentatively TRBD1 (6 bases). Germline CDR1 is SGHAT and CDR2 is FQNNGV. The CDR3 sequence is 16 residues long. Between the trimmed V and J ends, which lost 0 bases and 2 bases, there was a span of 13 bases. This chain's CDR3 is CASSLEIQGANTEAFF. The CDR3, as DNA: TGTGCCAGCAGCTTAGAAATACAGGGAGCCAACACTGAAGCTTTCTTT. The entire variable domain, with the rest obtained from reference TRBV11-2 and TRBJ1-1, is as follows: EAGVAQSPRYKIIEKRQSVAFWCNPISGHATLYWYQQILGQGPKLLIQFQNNGVVDDSQLPKDRFSAERLKGVDSTLKIQPAKLEDSAVYLCASSLEIQGANTEAFFGQGTRLTVV.

As to this clonotype: Since the CDR3 does not end with the conserved phenylalanine or tryptophan, this likely comes from a read error. The chain has TRBV5-1 and TRBJ2-3; 9 nucleotides match TRBD1. After removal of 4 bases from V and 1 base from J, the junction contained 16 bases not matched to a gene. This CDR3 spans 19 amino acids. Germline V gene data show CDR1 as SGHRS and CDR2 as YFSETQ. The CDR3 coding sequence is TGCGCCAGCAGCCTCAGCCAAAGTGACAGGGGGAAGGGCACAGATACGCAGTATTTG. This gives the protein CASSLSQSDRGKGTDTQYL.

This clonotype was counted between two and nine times. One end of the junction is discordant with germline, which a read error may explain. This rearrangement joins TRBV11-2 to TRBJ2-3; 10 bases match TRBD1. The CDR3 extends over 15 amino acids. CDR1 is SGHAT, CDR2 FQNNGV, per germline. CDR3 in DNA: TGTGCCAGTAGTTCCGGGACAGGGGCGCAAGATATGCAGTATTTT. It encodes CASSSGTGAQDMQYF.